This T cell receptor beta chain was retrieved from a study of graft-versus-host responses after intestinal transplantation. The protocol was immunoSEQ multiplex PCR, while the TCRdb copy is restricted to in-frame clones and leaves out a portion. The sample carries more than 95,000 clones, more than 85% recorded once. This CDR3 comprises 14 residues. The V gene's germline CDR1 is MNHNY and CDR2 SVGAGI (reference sequence). The junction had 8 bases not matched to a gene; V was cut back by 6 bases and J by 7 bases. This clone has more than one count but fewer than ten. Its target is not known. Sequenced material: unstimulated CD4+ T cells sorted from spleen or lymph node cells, taken before intestinal transplant. This clonotype was sampled from a human donor who received an intestinal transplant. The chain joins TRBV6-6 to TRBJ2-7; 11 bases map to TRBD1. The CDR3 spells CASRLGQGAGEQYF. CDR3 nucleotides: TGTGCCAGCAGGTTAGGACAGGGGGCGGGGGAGCAGTACTTC.